This T cell receptor (beta chain) derives from a study of T cell repertoires in cytomegalovirus infection. There are many counts of this clonotype. Its antigen is still unknown. A single record per CDR3 protein comes from TCRdb applying MiXCR to the reads. The data hold 680,000 or so distinct CDR3 sequences, with around 31% observed a single time. The sequence derives from a human donor in good health (CMV status not recorded). Some clones in this sample may be carry-over from other donors' samples. The sequencing here drew on cultured PBMCs, taken from culture after CMV antigen stimulation.

The CDR3 bases are TGTGCCAGCAGCTTCTCCGGCCCCCTCACTGAAGCTTTCTTT. This translates into CASSFSGPLTEAFF. The chain carries TRBV7-2 and TRBJ1-1, with D hard to call. Looked up from germline, CDR1 is SGHTA and CDR2 is FQGNSA. There are 14 residues in the CDR3. The V and J ends lost 3 bases and 4 bases respectively, with 12 bases between them.